This T cell receptor (beta chain) came from a study of blood T cell dynamics during melanoma immunotherapy. Clones were read by immunoSEQ multiplex PCR, and TCRdb kept only the in-frame ones, dropping some. The sample consists of approximately 11,000 clones, 75% to 90% of them appearing once. This clone showed up just once. Its antigen is as yet unknown. Indicated time point: week 3, after first cycle of checkpoint inhibitor. Patients had no prior systemic cancer treatment, immunosuppressants or other active cancers. Whole-study results and caveats: It remained unknown if the driving T cell clones were melanoma-specific.

The germline V gene has CDR1 LGHNT and CDR2 FRNRAP. The CDR3 spans 14 residues. V is TRBV12-5 and J is TRBJ1-1; D is ambiguous. This sample comprised blood, obtained from a patient treated with checkpoint blockade. This receptor was identified in a human donor with melanoma. The chain's CDR3 is CALRRESPNTEAFF. CDR3 in DNA: TGTGCCCTCCGGAGGGAGTCCCCGAACACTGAAGCTTTCTTT.